A single T cell receptor (beta chain) is shown here with its context. Clones were read by immunoSEQ multiplex PCR, and TCRdb kept only the in-frame ones, dropping some. The sample holds some 93,000 clones; 75% to 90% are singletons and the top ten take less than 8.5%. These data belong to a study of blood T cell repertoires in COVID-19. V was pared by 5 bases and J by 7 bases, with 8 bases of the junction left unmatched. Germline V gives CDR1 SGHTA, CDR2 FQGNSA. The CDR3 spans 15 residues. The rearrangement links TRBV7-2 to TRBJ2-7; 13 bases line up with TRBD2. The sequence derives from a man aged 55-75 years with acute or convalescent COVID-19. Specimen: peripheral blood. The CDR3 region is CASSGGLAGAGEQYF. The CDR3 nucleotides are TGTGCCAGCAGCGGTGGACTAGCGGGGGCGGGAGAGCAGTACTTC.